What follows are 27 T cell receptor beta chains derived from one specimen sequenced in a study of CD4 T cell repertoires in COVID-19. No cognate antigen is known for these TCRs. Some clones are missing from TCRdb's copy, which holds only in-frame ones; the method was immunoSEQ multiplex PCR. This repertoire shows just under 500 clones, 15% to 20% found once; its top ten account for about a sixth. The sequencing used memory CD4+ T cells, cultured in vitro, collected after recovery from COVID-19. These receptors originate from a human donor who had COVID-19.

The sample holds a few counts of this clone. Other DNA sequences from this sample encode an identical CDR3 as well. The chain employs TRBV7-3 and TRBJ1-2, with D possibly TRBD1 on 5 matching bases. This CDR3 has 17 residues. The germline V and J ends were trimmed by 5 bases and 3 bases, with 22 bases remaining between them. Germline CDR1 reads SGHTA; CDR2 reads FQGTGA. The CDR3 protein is CASSKDGGGIGYYGYTF. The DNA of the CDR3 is TGTGCCAGCAGCAAGGACGGCGGGGGGATAGGGTACTATGGCTACACCTTC.

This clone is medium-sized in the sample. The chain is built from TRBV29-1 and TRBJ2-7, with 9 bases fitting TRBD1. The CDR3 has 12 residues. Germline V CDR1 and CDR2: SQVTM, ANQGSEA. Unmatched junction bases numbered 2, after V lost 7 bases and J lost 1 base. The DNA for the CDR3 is TGCAGCGCCGGGACAGGGTCCTACGAGCAGTACTTC. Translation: CSAGTGSYEQYF.

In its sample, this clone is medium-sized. CDR3 in DNA: TGCAGCGTTGGGGGGGCGGACAGGGCCTACAACTATGGCTACACCTTC. As protein: CSVGGADRAYNYGYTF. The chain couples TRBV29-1 to TRBJ1-2, with 8 bases that match TRBD1. Trimming at V came to 4 bases and at J to 2 bases, leaving 12 bases not matched to a gene. The V gene's germline CDR1 is SQVTM and CDR2 ANQGSEA. The CDR3 length is 16 residues.

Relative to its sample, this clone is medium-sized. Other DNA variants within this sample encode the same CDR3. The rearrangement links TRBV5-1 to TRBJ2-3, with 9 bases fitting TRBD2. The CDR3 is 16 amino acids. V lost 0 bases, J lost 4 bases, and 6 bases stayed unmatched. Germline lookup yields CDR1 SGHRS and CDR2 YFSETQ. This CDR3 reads CASSLVAGGPADTQYF. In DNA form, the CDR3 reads TGCGCCAGCAGCTTGGTGGCGGGGGGGCCGGCAGATACGCAGTATTTT. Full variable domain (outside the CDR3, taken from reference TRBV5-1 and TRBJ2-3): KAGVTQTPRYLIKTRGQQVTLSCSPISGHRSVSWYQQTPGQGLQFLFEYFSETQRNKGNFPGRFSGRQFSNSRSEMNVSTLELGDSALYLCASSLVAGGPADTQYFGPGTRLTVL.

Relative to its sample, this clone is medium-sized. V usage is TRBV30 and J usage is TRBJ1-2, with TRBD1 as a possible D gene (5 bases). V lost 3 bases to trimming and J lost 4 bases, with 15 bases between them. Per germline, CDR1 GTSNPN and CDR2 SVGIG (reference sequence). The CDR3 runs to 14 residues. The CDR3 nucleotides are TGTGCCTGGAGACCTATATGGGGACCCTATGGCTACACCTTC. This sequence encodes CAWRPIWGPYGYTF.

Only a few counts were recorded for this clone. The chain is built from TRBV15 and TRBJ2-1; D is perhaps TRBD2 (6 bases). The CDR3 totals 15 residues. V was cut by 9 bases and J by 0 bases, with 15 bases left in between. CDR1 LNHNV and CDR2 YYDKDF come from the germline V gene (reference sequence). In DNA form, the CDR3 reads TGTGCCACTTCACTACGCGGGGACTCCTACAATGAGCAGTTCTTC. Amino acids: CATSLRGDSYNEQFF.

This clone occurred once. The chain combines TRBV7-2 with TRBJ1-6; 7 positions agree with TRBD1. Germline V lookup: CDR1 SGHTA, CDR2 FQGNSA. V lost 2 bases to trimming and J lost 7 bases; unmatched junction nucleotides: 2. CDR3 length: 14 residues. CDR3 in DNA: TGTGCCAGCAGCTTAACACAGGGGAATTCACCCCTCCACTTT. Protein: CASSLTQGNSPLHF.

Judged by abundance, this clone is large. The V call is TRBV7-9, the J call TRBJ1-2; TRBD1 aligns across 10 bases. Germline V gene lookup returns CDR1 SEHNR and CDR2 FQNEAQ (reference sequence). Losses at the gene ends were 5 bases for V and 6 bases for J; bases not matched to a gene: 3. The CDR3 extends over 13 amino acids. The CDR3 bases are TGTGCCAGCAGCCAAGGACAGGGGGATGGCTACACCTTC. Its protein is CASSQGQGDGYTF.

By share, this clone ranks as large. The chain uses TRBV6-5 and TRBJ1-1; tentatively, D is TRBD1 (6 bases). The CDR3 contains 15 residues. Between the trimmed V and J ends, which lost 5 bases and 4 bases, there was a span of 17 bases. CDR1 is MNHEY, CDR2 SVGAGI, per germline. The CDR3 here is CASSLLRGAGTEAFF. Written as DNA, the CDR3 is TGTGCCAGCAGTCTCCTCAGGGGCGCGGGCACTGAAGCTTTCTTT.

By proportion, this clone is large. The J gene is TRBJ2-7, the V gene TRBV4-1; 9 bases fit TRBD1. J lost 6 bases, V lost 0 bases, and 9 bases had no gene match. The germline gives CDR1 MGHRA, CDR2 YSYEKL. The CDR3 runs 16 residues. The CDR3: CASSQDDRTGVSEQYF. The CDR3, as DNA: TGCGCCAGCAGCCAAGATGATCGGACAGGGGTCTCCGAGCAGTACTTC.

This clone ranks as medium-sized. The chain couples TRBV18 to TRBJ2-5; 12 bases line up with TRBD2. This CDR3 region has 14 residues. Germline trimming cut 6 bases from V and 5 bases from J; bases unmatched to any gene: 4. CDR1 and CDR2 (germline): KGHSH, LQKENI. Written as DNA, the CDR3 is TGTGCCAGCTCCTGGACTAGCGGGGCGGAGACCCAGTACTTC. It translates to CASSWTSGAETQYF.

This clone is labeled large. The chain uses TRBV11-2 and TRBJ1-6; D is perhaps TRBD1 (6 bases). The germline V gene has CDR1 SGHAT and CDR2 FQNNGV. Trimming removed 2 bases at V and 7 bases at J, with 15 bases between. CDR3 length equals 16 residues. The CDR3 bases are TGTGCCAGCAGCTTATCCCCACAGGGTAGAAATTCACCCCTCCACTTT. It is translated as CASSLSPQGRNSPLHF.

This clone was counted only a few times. CDR3 sequence reads: CASSDILAGEDTQYF. CDR3 coding DNA: TGTGCCAGCAGTGATATACTAGCGGGAGAAGATACGCAGTATTTT. J is TRBJ2-3 and V is TRBV6-1; TRBD2 matches 11 bases. Losses at the gene ends were 3 bases for V and 5 bases for J; bases not matched to a gene: 4. Germline assignment: CDR1 MNHNS and CDR2 SASEGT. The CDR3 consists of 15 residues.

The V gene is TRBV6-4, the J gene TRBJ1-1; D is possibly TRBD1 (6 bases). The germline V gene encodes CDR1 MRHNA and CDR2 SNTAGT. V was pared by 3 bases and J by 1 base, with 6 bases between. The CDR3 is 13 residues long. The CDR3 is CASSEQGNTEAFF. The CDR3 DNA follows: TGTGCCAGCAGTGAACAGGGGAACACTGAAGCTTTCTTT.

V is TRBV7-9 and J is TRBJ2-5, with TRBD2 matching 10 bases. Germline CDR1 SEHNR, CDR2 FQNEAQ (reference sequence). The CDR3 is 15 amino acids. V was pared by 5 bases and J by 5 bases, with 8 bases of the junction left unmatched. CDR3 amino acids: CASSKSGGAWETQYF. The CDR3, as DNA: TGTGCCAGCAGCAAGAGCGGGGGGGCTTGGGAGACCCAGTACTTC.

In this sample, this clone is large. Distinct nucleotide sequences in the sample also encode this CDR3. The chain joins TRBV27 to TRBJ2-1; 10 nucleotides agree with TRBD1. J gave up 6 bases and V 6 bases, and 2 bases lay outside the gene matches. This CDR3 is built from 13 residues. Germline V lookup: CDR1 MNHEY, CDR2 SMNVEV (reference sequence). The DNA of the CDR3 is TGTGCCAGCAGACGGACAGGGGGCAATGAGCAGTTCTTC. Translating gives CASRRTGGNEQFF.

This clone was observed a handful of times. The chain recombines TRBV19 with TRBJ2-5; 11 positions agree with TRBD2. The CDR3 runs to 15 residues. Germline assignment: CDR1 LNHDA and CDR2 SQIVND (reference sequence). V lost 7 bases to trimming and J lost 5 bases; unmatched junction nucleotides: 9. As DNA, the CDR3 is TGTGCCAGTACCGCTAGCGGGGGGCCCACGGAGACCCAGTACTTC. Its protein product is CASTASGGPTETQYF. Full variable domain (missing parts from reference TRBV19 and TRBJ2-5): DGGITQSPKYLFRKEGQNVTLSCEQNLNHDAMYWYRQDPGQGLRLIYYSQIVNDFQKGDIAEGYSVSREKKESFPLTVTSAQKNPTAFYLCASTASGGPTETQYFGPGTRLLVL.

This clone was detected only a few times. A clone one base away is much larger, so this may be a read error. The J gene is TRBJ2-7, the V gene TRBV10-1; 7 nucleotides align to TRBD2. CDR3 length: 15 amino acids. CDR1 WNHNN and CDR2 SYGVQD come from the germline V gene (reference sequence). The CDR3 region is CASCDGGSGAYEQYF. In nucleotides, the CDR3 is TGCGCCAGCTGTGACGGGGGGTCGGGGGCCTACGAGCAGTACTTC.

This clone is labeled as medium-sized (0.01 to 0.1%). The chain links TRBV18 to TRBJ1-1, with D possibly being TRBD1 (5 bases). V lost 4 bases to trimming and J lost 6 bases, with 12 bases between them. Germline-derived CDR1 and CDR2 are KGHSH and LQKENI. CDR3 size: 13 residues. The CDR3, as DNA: TGTGCCAGCTCACTCCTCGGGGGTTCTGAAGCTTTCTTT. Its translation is CASSLLGGSEAFF. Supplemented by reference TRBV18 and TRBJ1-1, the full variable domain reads NAGVMQNPRHLVRRRGQEARLRCSPMKGHSHVYWYRQLPEEGLKFMVYLQKENIIDESGMPKERFSAEFPKEGPSILRIQQVVRGDSAAYFCASSLLGGSEAFFGQGTRLTVV.

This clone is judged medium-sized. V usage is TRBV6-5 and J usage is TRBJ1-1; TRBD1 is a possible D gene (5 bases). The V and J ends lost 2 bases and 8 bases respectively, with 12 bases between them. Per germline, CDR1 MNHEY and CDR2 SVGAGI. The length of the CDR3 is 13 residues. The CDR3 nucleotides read TGTGCCAGCAGTTACGGGGCGGACCCCGAAGCTTTCTTT. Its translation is CASSYGADPEAFF.

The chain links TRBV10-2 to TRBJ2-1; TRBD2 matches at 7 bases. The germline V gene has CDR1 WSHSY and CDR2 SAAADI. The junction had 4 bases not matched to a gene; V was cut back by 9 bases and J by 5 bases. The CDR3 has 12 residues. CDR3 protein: CARVTSHNEQFF. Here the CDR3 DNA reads TGCGCCAGGGTGACTAGCCACAATGAGCAGTTCTTC.

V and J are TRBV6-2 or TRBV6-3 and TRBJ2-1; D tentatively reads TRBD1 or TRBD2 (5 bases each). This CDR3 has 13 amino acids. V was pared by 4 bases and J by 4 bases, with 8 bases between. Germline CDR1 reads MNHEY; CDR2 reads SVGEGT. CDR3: CASSSGRYNEQFF. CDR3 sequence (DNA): TGTGCCAGCAGTTCGGGACGTTACAATGAGCAGTTCTTC.

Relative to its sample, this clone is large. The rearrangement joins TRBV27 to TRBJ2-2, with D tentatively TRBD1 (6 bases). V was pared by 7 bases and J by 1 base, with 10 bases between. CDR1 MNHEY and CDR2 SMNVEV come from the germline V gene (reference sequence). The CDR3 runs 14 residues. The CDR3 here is CASTQGRNTGELFF. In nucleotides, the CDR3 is TGTGCCAGCACCCAGGGGAGGAACACCGGGGAGCTGTTTTTT.

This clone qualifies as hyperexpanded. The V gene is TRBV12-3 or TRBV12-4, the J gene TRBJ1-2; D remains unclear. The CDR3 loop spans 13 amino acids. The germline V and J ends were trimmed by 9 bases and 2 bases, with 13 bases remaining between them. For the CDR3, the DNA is TGTGCCAGTCAGATCGACGGAAACTATGGCTACACCTTC. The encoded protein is CASQIDGNYGYTF.

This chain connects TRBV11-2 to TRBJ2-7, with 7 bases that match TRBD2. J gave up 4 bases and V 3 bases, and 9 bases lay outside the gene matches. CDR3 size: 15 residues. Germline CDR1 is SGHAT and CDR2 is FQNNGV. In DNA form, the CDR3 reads TGTGCCAGCAGCTTTGGGGGGGTCCGATTTTACGAGCAGTACTTC. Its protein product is CASSFGGVRFYEQYF.

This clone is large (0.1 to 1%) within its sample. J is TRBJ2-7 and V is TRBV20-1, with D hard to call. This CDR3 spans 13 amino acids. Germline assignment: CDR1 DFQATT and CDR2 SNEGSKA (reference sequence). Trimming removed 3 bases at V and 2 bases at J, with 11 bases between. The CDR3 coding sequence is TGCAGTGCTAGTGGGCAGAAGACCTACGAGCAGTACTTC. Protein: CSASGQKTYEQYF.

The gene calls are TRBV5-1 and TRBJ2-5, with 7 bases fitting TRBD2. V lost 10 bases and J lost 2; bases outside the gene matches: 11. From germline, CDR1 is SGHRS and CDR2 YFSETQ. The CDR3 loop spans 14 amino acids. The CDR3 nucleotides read TGCGCCCCCAGCTTGGGGGGGGAGCAAGAGACCCAGTACTTC. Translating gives CAPSLGGEQETQYF.